This record covers a single T cell receptor (beta chain). Other DNA sequences in this sample translate to the same CDR3. The data derive from a study of blood T cell repertoires in COVID-19. About the study: Sites in the United States, Italy and Spain provided acute and convalescent COVID-19 samples. Nucleic acid was either cDNA or gDNA, and it came from T cells, B-cell-depleted T cells, or PBMCs.

This CDR3 contains 12 residues. V was shortened by 5 bases and J by 8 bases, with 12 bases between the two germline ends. CDR1 is SEHNR, CDR2 FQNEAQ, per germline (reference sequence). Authors' data handling: Amplified reference gene primers provided the basis for estimating nucleated cell counts. Sequencing used immunoSEQ multiplex PCR; TCRdb keeps in-frame clones, though not all of them. That table furnishes V, J and clone size, whereas the DNA furnished D and trimming. The table lists about 250,000 clones, 75% to 90% of them singletons. Sequenced input: peripheral blood. The receptor comes from a woman younger than 45 with active or convalescent COVID-19. The gene calls are TRBV7-9 and TRBJ1-2; D is undetermined. The DNA for the CDR3 is TGTGCCAGCAGCCCCGGGCGGGAAGGCTACACCTTC. It codes for CASSPGREGYTF.